Listed here are 10 T cell receptor beta chains from one sample, sequenced in a study of T cell changes during pregnancy in multiple sclerosis. Libraries were prepared by immunoSEQ multiplex PCR; TCRdb keeps only in-frame clonotypes and omits some of them. The repertoire has some 30,000 clones, around nine tenths of them found once; the top ten carry 8% to 9%. The sequences come from CD8+ T cells from peripheral blood mononuclear cells, collected in the second trimester of pregnancy. These receptors were taken from a female donor with multiple sclerosis, enrolled in a pregnancy study.

The chain uses TRBV9 and TRBJ2-1; 7 bases are a match to TRBD2. This CDR3 has 15 amino acids. Germline assignment: CDR1 SGDLS and CDR2 YYNGEE. V shed 0 bases and J 9 bases; nucleotides not matched to a gene: 9. The CDR3 nucleotides read TGTGCCAGCAGCGTAGTGCCGGACGGGGGGAGTGAGCAGTTCTTC. The encoded protein is CASSVVPDGGSEQFF.

J is TRBJ1-1 and V is TRBV11-2; the D is unclear. Germline CDR1 SGHAT, CDR2 FQNNGV. V was pared by 5 bases and J by 5 bases, with 12 bases between. This CDR3 contains 13 residues. CDR3 DNA: TGTGCCAGCAGCGTCAGGCGAGGGACTGAAGCTTTCTTT. Translated, it gives CASSVRRGTEAFF.

The chain is built from TRBV7-9 and TRBJ2-7, with D tentatively TRBD1 (5 bases). CDR1 SEHNR and CDR2 FQNEAQ come from the germline V gene (reference sequence). Trimming left V 3 bases short and J 7 bases short, with 13 bases between. This CDR3 comprises 13 residues. The CDR3 DNA is TGTGCCAGCAGCTTTGGGGCACGCACTGAGCAGTACTTC. Its translation is CASSFGARTEQYF.

This rearrangement joins TRBV7-9 to TRBJ2-7; 10 nucleotides agree with TRBD1. The V segment lost 6 bases and the J segment 5 bases; nucleotides outside the gene matches: 1. This CDR3 comprises 12 residues. Germline V gene data show CDR1 as SEHNR and CDR2 as FQNEAQ (reference sequence). The CDR3 here is CASRGQGNEQYF. DNA of the CDR3: TGTGCCAGCAGGGGACAGGGGAACGAGCAGTACTTC. Drawing the rest from reference TRBV7-9 and TRBJ2-7, the complete variable domain is DTGVSQNPRHKITKRGQNVTFRCDPISEHNRLYWYRQTLGQGPEFLTYFQNEAQLEKSRLLSDRFSAERPKGSFSTLEIQRTEQGDSAMYLCASRGQGNEQYFGPGTRLTVT.

V and J are TRBV11-2 and TRBJ2-5; tentatively, D is TRBD2 (7 bases). CDR3 length: 14 amino acids. The V end was cut by 6 bases, the J end by 2 bases, with 13 bases between. CDR1 is SGHAT, CDR2 FQNNGV, per germline. In DNA, the CDR3 is TGTGCCAGCAGAAGGGGGGGGCTACAAGAGACCCAGTACTTC. Its translation: CASRRGGLQETQYF.

CDR3 sequence: CASSFSGTVRETQYF. For the CDR3, the DNA is TGTGCCAGCAGTTTCTCCGGGACTGTTCGAGAGACCCAGTACTTC. The chain uses TRBV27 and TRBJ2-5, with D perhaps matching TRBD2 (6 bases). From germline, CDR1 is MNHEY and CDR2 SMNVEV (reference sequence). Trimming removed 3 bases at V and 4 bases at J, with 15 bases between. The CDR3 extends over 15 amino acids.

The DNA for the CDR3 is TGTGCCAGCAGTACTCCGGGACACTTCACCGGGGAGCTGTTTTTT. Its translation is CASSTPGHFTGELFF. This chain uses TRBV6-5 with TRBJ2-2, with a tentative D call TRBD1 (6 bases). Per germline, CDR1 MNHEY and CDR2 SVGAGI. CDR3 size: 15 residues. The germline V and J ends were trimmed by 5 bases and 4 bases, with 14 bases remaining between them.

This chain links TRBV27 with TRBJ2-3, with D possibly TRBD2 on 6 matching bases. Trimming cost V 2 bases and J 6 bases, with 6 bases left between them. This CDR3 has 12 amino acids. The germline gives CDR1 MNHEY, CDR2 SMNVEV (reference sequence). The CDR3 sequence is CASSLGGDTQYF. Written as DNA, the CDR3 is TGTGCCAGCAGTTTAGGGGGGGATACGCAGTATTTT.

In this sample, this clone turned up once. The gene calls are TRBV7-8 and TRBJ2-1; perhaps TRBD2 as D (5 bases). The V end lost 7 bases, the J end lost 3 bases, and 13 bases lay between the germline ends. The CDR3 spans 14 residues. Germline V gene sequence: CDR1 SGHVS, CDR2 FQNEAQ. The CDR3 sequence: CASTPVRGYNEQFF. CDR3 DNA: TGTGCCAGCACCCCGGTCCGGGGCTACAATGAGCAGTTCTTC.

The V call is TRBV7-8, the J call TRBJ2-2; maybe TRBD2 (5 bases). The length of the CDR3 is 15 residues. Germline V gene lookup returns CDR1 SGHVS and CDR2 FQNEAQ. V was shortened by 5 bases and J by 5 bases, with 15 bases between the two germline ends. This chain's CDR3 is CASSLLTGKTGELFF. CDR3 bases: TGTGCCAGCAGCCTGCTGACCGGGAAAACCGGGGAGCTGTTTTTT.